Below are 32 T cell receptor beta chains sequenced from a single sample in a study of monozygotic twins with inflammatory bowel disease. TCRdb derives one entry per CDR3 protein from the 5' RACE reads, leaving out DNA. The specimen's table records approximately 400,000 distinct CDR3 sequences. The sample comprised blood. The receptor set was obtained from a human donor with ulcerative colitis or Crohn's disease, or a healthy co-twin of an affected twin (not recorded which).

The rearrangement joins TRBV7-9 to TRBJ1-1; TCRdb gives TRBD1 as the D gene, but with no DNA this cannot be confirmed. Germline assignment: CDR1 SEHNR and CDR2 FQNEAQ (reference sequence). This CDR3 region has 12 residues. The CDR3 here is CASSKSDREAFF.

The genes are TRBV28 and TRBJ2-2; TCRdb indicates TRBD1, and absent DNA this call remains unverified. The germline V gene encodes CDR1 MDHEN and CDR2 SYDVKM. The CDR3 is made up of 15 amino acids. CDR3 sequence reads: CASRNAGQNTGELFF.

This chain uses TRBV30 with TRBJ2-3. The CDR3 length is 11 residues. Germline lookup yields CDR1 GTSNPN and CDR2 SVGIG (reference sequence). The CDR3 spells CAWSEPDTQYF.

This sequence joins TRBV5-1 and TRBJ2-1; the TCRdb call, TRBD2, lacks DNA for checking. In germline, CDR1 is SGHRS, CDR2 YFSETQ. The CDR3 runs 20 residues. The CDR3 sequence: CASSPLAGLAGLPSYNEQFF.

The chain carries TRBV9 and TRBJ2-1; TCRdb names TRBD1, which stays unverified in the absence of DNA. Germline V CDR1 and CDR2: SGDLS, YYNGEE. The CDR3 extends over 16 amino acids. This CDR3 is CASSTSRTGGQNEQFF.

This chain links TRBV6-5 with TRBJ2-5; without DNA, the TCRdb call of TRBD2 cannot be checked. This CDR3 has 15 residues. CDR1 and CDR2 (germline): MNHEY, SVGAGI. The CDR3 spells CASSSPGPYQETQYF.

The CDR3 protein is CSASEGLYSENIQYF. The genes are TRBV20-1 and TRBJ2-4; the TCRdb call, TRBD2, lacks DNA for checking. There are 15 residues in the CDR3. The germline V gene encodes CDR1 DFQATT and CDR2 SNEGSKA (reference sequence).

The chain uses TRBV5-6 and TRBJ2-5; TCRdb designates TRBD2, a call that cannot be tested without DNA. CDR3 length: 14 residues. Germline V lookup: CDR1 SGHDT, CDR2 YYEEEE. The CDR3 here is CASSSRTEGKTQYF.

The chain carries TRBV24-1 and TRBJ2-3. Germline V lookup: CDR1 KGHDR, CDR2 SFDVKD. CDR3 length equals 15 residues. CDR3 region: CATSDSRRGADTQYF.

The chain has TRBV7-9 and TRBJ2-1. Germline CDR1 is SEHNR and CDR2 is FQNEAQ (reference sequence). The CDR3 is 14 amino acids. CDR3 amino acids: CASSSGSTYNEQFF.

This chain connects TRBV7-9 to TRBJ1-3; TCRdb designates TRBD1, a call that cannot be tested without DNA. Germline loops: CDR1 SEHNR, CDR2 FQNEAQ (reference sequence). The CDR3 length is 15 residues. CDR3 in amino acids: CASSTGVRGGNTIYF.

The CDR3 sequence is CASRVYTGPKFF. The chain has TRBV12-3 or TRBV12-4 and TRBJ2-1. This CDR3 is built from 12 residues.

The chain uses TRBV7-9 and TRBJ2-3; TCRdb designates TRBD2, a call that cannot be tested without DNA. There are 17 residues in the CDR3. Looked up from germline, CDR1 is SEHNR and CDR2 is FQNEAQ (reference sequence). The CDR3: CASSSRTSGGYTDTQYF.

The J gene is TRBJ1-2, the V gene TRBV4-1. The V gene's germline CDR1 is MGHRA and CDR2 YSYEKL. CDR3 length: 14 amino acids. The CDR3 loop reads CASSQGPENYGYTF.

The chain links TRBV5-1 to TRBJ2-3; TCRdb's assignment of TRBD1 cannot be checked, as there is no DNA. Germline CDR1 is SGHRS and CDR2 is YFSETQ. The CDR3 is 16 residues long. The CDR3 sequence is CASSIGRQGSTDTQYF.

V gene TRBV4-2 combines with J gene TRBJ2-7. Per the germline V gene, CDR1 is LGHNA and CDR2 is YNFKEQ. The CDR3 has 14 residues. This CDR3 is CASSPNILSYEQYF.

V and J are TRBV7-2 and TRBJ1-1; TCRdb picks TRBD1, but there is no DNA to check that call. The CDR3 covers 14 residues. Germline CDR1 reads SGHTA; CDR2 reads FQGNSA. CDR3 amino acids: CASSADSGLTEAFF.

The V call is TRBV5-4, the J call TRBJ1-2; TCRdb's assignment of TRBD1 cannot be checked, as there is no DNA. CDR3 length equals 19 residues. Germline V lookup: CDR1 SGHNT, CDR2 YYREEE (reference sequence). The CDR3 is CASSLALFELRTGGNGYTF.

The rearrangement uses TRBV12-3 or TRBV12-4 and TRBJ2-7; TCRdb indicates TRBD1, and absent DNA this call remains unverified. The CDR3 covers 15 residues. The CDR3 loop is CASSWGQGNFYEQYF.

CDR3 amino acids: CAISLAGTAYGYTF. This rearrangement joins TRBV7-9 to TRBJ1-2; TCRdb indicates TRBD1, and absent DNA this call remains unverified. The CDR3 is made up of 14 amino acids. Germline V gene lookup returns CDR1 SEHNR and CDR2 FQNEAQ (reference sequence).

The rearrangement links TRBV4-3 to TRBJ2-3; the D call of TRBD1 rests on TCRdb alone, since no DNA is present to check it. This CDR3 has 14 residues. Germline V CDR1 and CDR2: LGHNA, YSLEER. The CDR3: CASSQDRGGDTQYF.

This chain connects TRBV5-1 to TRBJ2-1. This CDR3 region has 11 residues. Per germline, CDR1 SGHRS and CDR2 YFSETQ. CDR3 sequence: CAGSLAREQFF.

The chain's CDR3 is CASIFNGKGYQETQYF. V and J are TRBV5-4 and TRBJ2-5; the D call of TRBD2 rests on TCRdb alone, since no DNA is present to check it. Per germline, CDR1 SGHNT and CDR2 YYREEE (reference sequence). CDR3 length: 16 amino acids. Full variable domain (outside the CDR3, taken from reference TRBV5-4 and TRBJ2-5): ETGVTQSPTHLIKTRGQQVTLRCSSQSGHNTVSWYQQALGQGPQFIFQYYREEENGRGNFPPRFSGLQFPNYSSELNVNALELDDSALYLCASIFNGKGYQETQYFGPGTRLLVL.

This chain joins TRBV7-9 and TRBJ2-3. Germline loops: CDR1 SEHNR, CDR2 FQNEAQ (reference sequence). The CDR3 runs to 13 residues. The CDR3 reads CASSLEDGLTQYF.

The chain joins TRBV7-8 to TRBJ2-2; the TCRdb D gene call, TRBD1, has no DNA to confirm it. Germline lookup yields CDR1 SGHVS and CDR2 FQNEAQ. The CDR3 contains 17 residues. CDR3 sequence reads: CASSKRGPGEAGGELFF.

The rearrangement joins TRBV25-1 to TRBJ2-2; TCRdb outputs TRBD1, but without DNA this stays unchecked. This CDR3 is built from 16 residues. Per germline, CDR1 MGHDK and CDR2 SYGVNS. The chain's CDR3 is CASSESYNLRAGELFF.

V is TRBV7-9 and J is TRBJ1-2. This CDR3 spans 14 amino acids. Germline V CDR1 and CDR2: SEHNR, FQNEAQ (reference sequence). CDR3 residues: CASTFGDGSYGYTF.

CDR3 region: CASSSRPGPFSYSNQPQHF. The J gene is TRBJ1-5, the V gene TRBV12-3 or TRBV12-4; the D gene TCRdb calls, TRBD1, cannot be checked with no DNA. The CDR3 totals 19 residues.

This rearrangement joins TRBV30 to TRBJ1-2; the TCRdb D gene call, TRBD1, has no DNA to confirm it. This CDR3 comprises 15 residues. CDR1 is GTSNPN and CDR2 is SVGIG in the germline V gene (reference sequence). The CDR3 loop is CAWRLLRDRVYGYTF.

CDR3 sequence reads: CASRKGLLGYTF. This chain links TRBV6-5 with TRBJ1-2. The CDR3 has 12 amino acids. Germline loops: CDR1 MNHEY, CDR2 SVGAGI.

The gene calls are TRBV20-1 and TRBJ1-1; lacking DNA, the TRBD1 call made by TCRdb goes unchecked. This CDR3 spans 13 amino acids. From germline, CDR1 is DFQATT and CDR2 SNEGSKA (reference sequence). Here the CDR3 reads CSAAQGLNTEAFF.

This rearrangement joins TRBV20-1 to TRBJ2-3; TCRdb's D call, TRBD2, is unchecked because there is no DNA. CDR3 length equals 15 residues. CDR1 and CDR2 (germline): DFQATT, SNEGSKA (reference sequence). This CDR3 is CSARDQAGATDTQYF.